This TCR beta chain emerged from a study of regulatory T cells in long-lasting Graves disease. Study background: Prior antithyroid drug treatment in newly diagnosed Graves' patients lasted under 3 months.

TCR beta libraries were built with iRepertoire HTBI primers and Arm-PCR of CDR3 regions. From the multiplex PCR reads, TCRdb called clonotypes with MiXCR, one entry per CDR3 protein. The data contain 360,000 or so distinct CDR3 sequences, under 20% of them singletons. The sample's time point: newly diagnosed GD, antithyroid drugs for less than 3 months. The TCR library used RNA extracted from PBMCs. From germline, CDR1 is SQVTM and CDR2 ANQGSEA. The V end was cut by 6 bases, the J end by 3 bases, with 18 bases between. The CDR3 sequence is 14 residues long. This same sample was also part of a study on T cells in Graves' hyperthyroidism and ophthalmopathy.

This material consisted of peripheral blood mononuclear cells (PBMCs), taken at new diagnosis, from a patient treated with antithyroid drugs. The TCR sequence derives from a woman aged 18-35 years with Graves disease. The chain carries TRBV29-1 and TRBJ2-7; no clear D. The CDR3 protein is CSVIPGRNYYEQYF. CDR3 DNA sequence: TGCAGCGTGATACCTGGCAGGAACTACTACGAGCAGTACTTC.